The text below deals with one T cell receptor (beta chain). Its antigen remains unknown. Here immunoSEQ multiplex PCR was the method, and the copy in TCRdb shows in-frame clones only, minus some. The sample lists roughly 97,000 clones; about 88% were seen once. This sample stems from a study of T cell responses to AZD1222 COVID-19 vaccine. Study background: Second-dose intervals near 4 or 12 weeks were combined. Study conclusions and caveats: Of the AZD1222 recipients, only 5 to 7 were seropositive at baseline. Donors were mostly white British, more females; clonal diversity possibly underestimated.

The CDR3 has 14 residues. Germline loops: CDR1 SGHRS, CDR2 YFSETQ. V dropped 0 bases and J dropped 7 bases, with 11 bases sitting between them. J is TRBJ1-3 and V is TRBV5-1; tentative D call: TRBD1 (5 bases). This clonotype was obtained from an adult in good health. This specimen consisted of peripheral blood, obtained on day 0 of AZD1222 vaccination. The CDR3 loop reads CASSLAGDGNTIYF. CDR3 sequence (DNA): TGCGCCAGCAGCTTGGCGGGGGACGGGAACACCATATATTTT.